This TCR beta chain was found in a study of OX40 agonist ivuxolimab in advanced cancers. Here immunoSEQ multiplex PCR was the method, and the copy in TCRdb shows in-frame clones only, minus some. Of roughly 93,000 clones listed, approximately 84% are singletons. The length of the CDR3 is 17 residues. With 5 bases removed from V and 3 bases from J, the gap between germline ends came to 20 bases. Sequencing used CD4+ or CD8+ T cells sorted from blood, obtained in a trial of the OX40 agonist ivuxolimab. This rearrangement joins TRBV23-1 to TRBJ1-5; D might be TRBD1 (6 bases). TRBV23-1 is annotated as an ORF whose role is uncertain. This clonotype was sampled from an adult with an advanced solid tumor such as melanoma, head and neck, liver or kidney cancer. CDR3 region: CASSAYRVTLLNQPQHF. The CDR3 DNA follows: TGCGCCAGCAGTGCCTACAGGGTCACCTTACTCAATCAGCCCCAGCATTTT.